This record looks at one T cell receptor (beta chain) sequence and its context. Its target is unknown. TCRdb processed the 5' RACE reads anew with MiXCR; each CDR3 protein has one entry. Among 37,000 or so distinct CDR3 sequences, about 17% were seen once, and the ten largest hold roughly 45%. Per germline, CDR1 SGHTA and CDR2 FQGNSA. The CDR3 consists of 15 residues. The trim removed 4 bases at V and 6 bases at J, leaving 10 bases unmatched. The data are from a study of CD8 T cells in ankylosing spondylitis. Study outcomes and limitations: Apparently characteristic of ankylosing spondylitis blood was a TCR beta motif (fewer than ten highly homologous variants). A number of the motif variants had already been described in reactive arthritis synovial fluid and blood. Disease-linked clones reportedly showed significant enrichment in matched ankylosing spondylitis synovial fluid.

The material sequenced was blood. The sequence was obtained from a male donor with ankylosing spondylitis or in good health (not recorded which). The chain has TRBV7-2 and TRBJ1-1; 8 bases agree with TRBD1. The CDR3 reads CASSYLAPGQAEAFF. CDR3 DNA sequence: TGTGCCAGCAGCTACCTTGCCCCGGGACAGGCTGAAGCTTTCTTT. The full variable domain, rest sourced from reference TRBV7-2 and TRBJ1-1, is GAGVSQSPSNKVTEKGKDVELRCDPISGHTALYWYRQSLGQGLEFLIYFQGNSAPDKSGLPSDRFSAERTGGSVSTLTIQRTQQEDSAVYLCASSYLAPGQAEAFFGQGTRLTVV.